These 20 T cell receptor beta chains share one sample of origin, sequenced in a study of shared clonotypes between healthy human individuals. Measured with immunoSEQ multiplex PCR; TCRdb has only the in-frame clones, and not every one. The table has roughly 2,300,000 clones, 85% to 95% seen once. The sample consisted of naive CD4+ T cells from PBMCs. Subset noted: CD45RA+ positively selected. Every receptor here comes from a man aged 18 to 30 in good health. Some clones in this sample may be carry-over from other donors' samples.

The V gene is TRBV5-1, the J gene TRBJ2-3; 14 bases fit TRBD2. This CDR3 comprises 18 residues. Germline loops: CDR1 SGHRS, CDR2 YFSETQ. With V trimmed by 4 bases and J by 1 base, 8 bases remained unmatched. The CDR3 coding sequence is TGCGCCAGCAGCCCCGGGACTAGCGGGAGAGGAGGCACAGATACGCAGTATTTT. Its protein is CASSPGTSGRGGTDTQYF.

J is TRBJ2-1 and V is TRBV7-8; D gene uncertain. The CDR3 has 11 residues. The V end was cut by 5 bases, the J end by 10 bases, with 9 bases between. CDR1 and CDR2 (germline): SGHVS, FQNEAQ. The CDR3 DNA reads as TGTGCCAGCAGCGGCGCGGCAGAGCAGTTCTTC. It specifies CASSGAAEQFF.

The rearrangement joins TRBV11-3 to TRBJ2-1; TRBD2 matches at 9 bases. Germline trimming cut 6 bases from V and 8 bases from J; bases unmatched to any gene: 20. Germline V gene data show CDR1 as SGHNT and CDR2 as YENEEA. The CDR3 has 18 residues. DNA of the CDR3: TGTGCCAGCAGTAAGAGCTTGAATTTGGCGGGAGGGGTTGATGAGCAGTTCTTC. Its protein product is CASSKSLNLAGGVDEQFF. Full variable domain (missing parts from reference TRBV11-3 and TRBJ2-1): EAGVVQSPRYKIIEKKQPVAFWCNPISGHNTLYWYLQNLGQGPELLIRYENEEAVDDSQLPKDRFSAERLKGVDSTLKIQPAELGDSAVYLCASSKSLNLAGGVDEQFFGPGTRLTVL.

This clone has just a few counts. This chain links TRBV6-1 with TRBJ1-1, with no clear D. The germline V and J ends were trimmed by 5 bases and 4 bases, with 14 bases remaining between them. Germline V gene sequence: CDR1 MNHNS, CDR2 SASEGT. The CDR3 has 14 residues. The CDR3, as DNA: TGTGCCAGCAGTCCCAGGCTGGCCTCCACTGAAGCTTTCTTT. Protein product: CASSPRLASTEAFF.

J is TRBJ1-2 and V is TRBV28; 7 bases are a match to TRBD1. The CDR3 sequence is 13 residues long. After removal of 8 bases from V and 3 bases from J, the junction contained 6 bases not matched to a gene. Germline V gene lookup returns CDR1 MDHEN and CDR2 SYDVKM. CDR3 loop: CASFSQGDYGYTF. For the CDR3, the DNA is TGTGCCAGCTTTTCCCAGGGGGACTATGGCTACACCTTC.

The chain carries TRBV7-2 and TRBJ2-3, with D hard to call. Trimming shortened V by 1 base and J by 10 bases, and 18 bases separated the two germline ends. The CDR3 runs 15 residues. Germline CDR1 is SGHTA and CDR2 is FQGNSA. CDR3 coding DNA: TGTGCCAGCAGCTTAGGGCTGGCCTCCCATTTCGCGCAGTATTTT. Translating it yields CASSLGLASHFAQYF. The complete variable domain, with remaining parts taken from reference TRBV7-2 and TRBJ2-3, reads GAGVSQSPSNKVTEKGKDVELRCDPISGHTALYWYRQSLGQGLEFLIYFQGNSAPDKSGLPSDRFSAERTGGSVSTLTIQRTQQEDSAVYLCASSLGLASHFAQYFGPGTRLTVL.

This chain joins TRBV29-1 and TRBJ2-2; D perhaps matches TRBD2 (5 bases). CDR3 size: 15 residues. V was clipped by 6 bases and J by 2 bases, with 16 bases between them. The germline CDR1 and CDR2 sequences are SQVTM and ANQGSEA. CDR3 in DNA: TGCAGCGTCGGGGTGTGGGCTAAAAACACCGGGGAGCTGTTTTTT. Encoded protein: CSVGVWAKNTGELFF.

This chain connects TRBV4-2 to TRBJ2-1; 9 bases align to TRBD2. The V gene's germline CDR1 is LGHNA and CDR2 YNFKEQ. V dropped 2 bases and J dropped 7; count of bases not matched to a gene: 12. There are 17 residues in the CDR3. The DNA of the CDR3 is TGTGCCAGCAGCCAACTCCCCGGGACTAGCAATAGAAATGAGCAGTTCTTC. Translated, it gives CASSQLPGTSNRNEQFF.

In DNA form, the CDR3 reads TGTGCCAGCAGAGGGACAGGGTTTAGCTCTGGAAACACCATATATTTT. It is translated as CASRGTGFSSGNTIYF. V gene TRBV27 combines with J gene TRBJ1-3, with 9 bases lining up with TRBD1. Germline assignment: CDR1 MNHEY and CDR2 SMNVEV (reference sequence). Germline trimming cut 6 bases from V and 0 bases from J; bases unmatched to any gene: 6. CDR3 size: 16 residues.

On this clone: A clone one base away is much larger, so this may be a read error. The sample has other DNA sequences that encode this CDR3 too. The gene calls are TRBV15 and TRBJ1-1, with D uncertain. Trimming took off 0 bases at V and 1 base at J, with 3 bases between the two ends. From germline, CDR1 is LNHNV and CDR2 YYDKDF (reference sequence). There are 13 residues in the CDR3. CDR3 loop: CATSRDRNTEAFF. The CDR3, as DNA: TGTGCCACCAGCAGAGATCGGAACACTGAAGCTTTCTTT.

V is TRBV7-9 and J is TRBJ2-7; unclear D gene. In germline, CDR1 is SEHNR, CDR2 FQNEAQ (reference sequence). The CDR3 runs 13 residues. The V end lost 7 bases, the J end lost 2 bases, and 12 bases lay between the germline ends. The CDR3 nucleotides read TGTGCCAGCACTATCAGCACTACCTACGAGCAGTACTTC. Its translation is CASTISTTYEQYF.

V usage is TRBV11-2 and J usage is TRBJ1-5, with TRBD1 as a possible D gene (5 bases). The germline CDR1 and CDR2 sequences are SGHAT and FQNNGV. This CDR3 is 15 amino acids long. V was trimmed by 4 bases and J by 1 base, leaving 11 bases between them. The CDR3 DNA reads TGTGCCAGCAGCTCCGGGGCTCTCAGCAATCAGCCCCAGCATTTT. It specifies CASSSGALSNQPQHF.

The rearrangement uses TRBV6-6 and TRBJ2-7; D unclear. The germline V and J ends were trimmed by 5 bases and 0 bases, with 14 bases remaining between them. From germline, CDR1 is MNHNY and CDR2 SVGAGI (reference sequence). The CDR3 covers 15 residues. The CDR3 DNA sequence: TGTGCCAGCAGTACCCGGGCCTCGAGCTCCTACGAGCAGTACTTC. Its translation is CASSTRASSSYEQYF.

The chain uses TRBV18 and TRBJ1-1; the D is unclear. The CDR3 consists of 9 residues. The germline V gene encodes CDR1 KGHSH and CDR2 LQKENI. V was trimmed by 2 bases and J by 14 bases, leaving 6 bases between them. CDR3 coding DNA: TGTGCCAGCTCACCAAAGTCCTTCTTT. Translation: CASSPKSFF. Together with reference TRBV18 and TRBJ1-1, the CDR3 gives the full variable domain: NAGVMQNPRHLVRRRGQEARLRCSPMKGHSHVYWYRQLPEEGLKFMVYLQKENIIDESGMPKERFSAEFPKEGPSILRIQQVVRGDSAAYFCASSPKSFFGQGTRLTVV.

CDR3: CASSQVSGGTGSYEQYF. The CDR3 DNA reads TGCGCCAGCAGCCAAGTGAGTGGCGGGACAGGCTCCTACGAGCAGTACTTC. The chain is built from TRBV4-3 and TRBJ2-7; 8 nucleotides align to TRBD1. The CDR3 has 17 amino acids. V was pared by 1 base and J by 0 bases, with 8 bases of the junction left unmatched. Germline CDR1 reads LGHNA; CDR2 reads YSLEER.

This sequence joins TRBV7-2 and TRBJ2-7; 13 bases are a match to TRBD2. The CDR3 runs 17 residues. Trimming at V came to 5 bases and at J to 4 bases, leaving 11 bases not matched to a gene. The germline gives CDR1 SGHTA, CDR2 FQGNSA. CDR3 in amino acids: CASSVGGLAGATYEQYF. CDR3 DNA: TGTGCCAGCAGCGTAGGAGGACTAGCGGGAGCAACGTACGAGCAGTACTTC.

The chain combines TRBV28 with TRBJ1-4; TRBD1 matches at 7 bases. The germline CDR1 and CDR2 sequences are MDHEN and SYDVKM. V lost 7 bases to trimming and J lost 2 bases; unmatched junction nucleotides: 10. The CDR3 has 16 residues. The CDR3 spells CASTMGQRTTNEKLFF. CDR3 nucleotide sequence: TGTGCCAGCACTATGGGACAGCGCACTACTAATGAAAAACTGTTTTTT.

CDR3 DNA: TGTGCCAGCATGAGCGGGGAGCTGTTTTTT. Translating gives CASMSGELFF. This chain joins TRBV6-1 and TRBJ2-2; no clear D gene. Germline CDR1 MNHNS, CDR2 SASEGT. V was pared by 7 bases and J by 7 bases, with 4 bases between. The CDR3 extends over 10 amino acids.

The chain links TRBV2 to TRBJ2-2; TRBD1 aligns across 9 bases. The J segment lost 4 bases and the V segment lost 6 bases, leaving 9 bases of the junction unmatched. This CDR3 is built from 16 residues. The V gene's germline CDR1 is SNHLY and CDR2 FYNNEI. For the CDR3, the DNA is TGTGCCAGCAGCGCCCAACAGGGGGCGGGCACCGGGGAGCTGTTTTTT. Translation: CASSAQQGAGTGELFF.

The chain combines TRBV28 with TRBJ1-1, with 7 positions matching TRBD1. The CDR3 runs 14 residues. Trimming cost V 3 bases and J 5 bases; bases outside gene matches: 6. The germline V gene encodes CDR1 MDHEN and CDR2 SYDVKM. The CDR3 region has the DNA TGTGCCAGCAGTTTGGGGACAGTTGCGACTGAAGCTTTCTTT. Translation gives CASSLGTVATEAFF.